This T cell receptor beta chain came from a study of somatic mutations in T cells in chronic GVHD (TCRdb year 2020). Of note for this clone: No cognate antigen has been identified for it. No per-base quality is available; no much larger clone lies one base away.

For sorting, staining was done with anti-CD3, anti-CD4, anti-CD8 and a Vbeta20 antibody from the IOTest Beta Mark kit on a FACSAria III, reaching purity above 98%. Peripheral blood was drawn into sodium heparin tubes, and mononuclear cells were separated by Ficoll-Paque PLUS density gradient centrifugation. CD4+ Vbeta20+, CD4+ Vbeta20-, and CD8+ T cell fractions were FACS-sorted before TCRbeta deep sequencing. The CDR3 contains 14 residues, cysteine and phenylalanine counted. Of the read, only the CDR3 DNA is kept; its 42 bases are in frame from base 1. The junction shows trimming of 0 bases on V and 5 bases on J, plus 10 bases between the germline ends. CDR1 and CDR2, per the germline V gene, are SGHDN and FVKESK. Genomic DNA was isolated and then used for the TCRbeta deep sequencing. The immunoSEQ assay, provided as a commercial service, was used for TCRbeta CDR3 sequencing and initial data processing. The original pipeline was this. Reads were demultiplexed, adapter and primer sequences removed, similar clones merged by frequency-ratio clustering, and V, D, J genes annotated with IMGT. TCRdb holds this immuneACCESS table with in-frame rearrangements only. Some clones are missing; in checked studies, unresolved V genes explain under half, and the rest has no known cause. D and trimming come from the DNA, and the V and J calls and clone size come from that table. The sample table records 13,000 or so clones; 78% of these occur just once. About 34% of the sample is held by the ten biggest clonotypes.

Sequencing used Vbeta20-negative CD4+ T cells from blood. The intended sense of this specimen's cell subset or site label: CD4+ T cells sorted as TCR Vbeta20 negative by flow cytometry. This chain is built from TRBV14 and TRBJ2-5; the D gene is possibly TRBD1, with 6 bases matching. The origin of this receptor is a male patient between 50 and 60 years old with chronic graft-versus-host disease. In transplant recipients, some T cells may be of donor rather than host origin. The CDR3 here reads CASSQESGVETQYF. At the DNA level, the sequence is TGTGCCAGCAGCCAAGAGTCAGGGGTCGAGACCCAGTACTTC.